This T cell receptor (beta chain) comes out of a study of technical replicates of blood from a few donors. This CDR3 is 15 amino acids long. Germline CDR1 and CDR2: SGHNT and YENEEA. Unmatched junction bases numbered 6, after V lost 5 bases and J lost 2 bases. Only in-frame clones appear in the TCRdb table, and some are missing; sequencing was by immunoSEQ multiplex PCR. The sample shows fewer than 100,000 clones, about 94% of them seen only once. The V call is TRBV11-3, the J call TRBJ1-2, with 9 bases matching TRBD1. This TCR was recovered from a human donor in good health. Sequencing was carried out using T cells isolated from PBMCs. The CDR3 region has the DNA TGTGCCAGCAGCATCACCGGGACAGGGAACTATGGCTACACCTTC. Its translation: CASSITGTGNYGYTF.